This T cell receptor beta chain derives from a study of identical twins. From the 5' RACE reads, TCRdb called clonotypes with MiXCR, one entry per CDR3 protein. Of approximately 500,000 distinct CDR3 sequences detected, 24% appear once; the ten largest clones hold just under 3%. This clonotype was seen only a few times. This CDR3 is 15 amino acids long. V was clipped by 3 bases and J by 6 bases, with 15 bases between them. Germline V gives CDR1 SGDLS, CDR2 YYNGEE. All donors comprised healthy Caucasians. This sample was also put to use in a study of T cells expressing NK-cell markers. This second report adds: Cells sorted as CD3+CD56+NKG2C+, CD3+CD56+NKG2C- and CD3+CD56-NKG2C+ T cells supplied the TCR beta repertoires. Of CD8+ T cells, roughly 1.0-7.0% belonged to dominant NKG2C+ clonotypes in several donors.

The sequencing input was CD4+ T cells sorted from blood. This TCR derives from a woman aged 18-30 years in good health. V gene TRBV9 combines with J gene TRBJ2-2, with D possibly called TRBD1 or TRBD2 (5 bases each). CDR3 residues: CASSARDLAPGELFF. CDR3 sequence (DNA): TGTGCCAGCAGCGCCCGGGACCTTGCCCCCGGGGAGCTGTTTTTT.